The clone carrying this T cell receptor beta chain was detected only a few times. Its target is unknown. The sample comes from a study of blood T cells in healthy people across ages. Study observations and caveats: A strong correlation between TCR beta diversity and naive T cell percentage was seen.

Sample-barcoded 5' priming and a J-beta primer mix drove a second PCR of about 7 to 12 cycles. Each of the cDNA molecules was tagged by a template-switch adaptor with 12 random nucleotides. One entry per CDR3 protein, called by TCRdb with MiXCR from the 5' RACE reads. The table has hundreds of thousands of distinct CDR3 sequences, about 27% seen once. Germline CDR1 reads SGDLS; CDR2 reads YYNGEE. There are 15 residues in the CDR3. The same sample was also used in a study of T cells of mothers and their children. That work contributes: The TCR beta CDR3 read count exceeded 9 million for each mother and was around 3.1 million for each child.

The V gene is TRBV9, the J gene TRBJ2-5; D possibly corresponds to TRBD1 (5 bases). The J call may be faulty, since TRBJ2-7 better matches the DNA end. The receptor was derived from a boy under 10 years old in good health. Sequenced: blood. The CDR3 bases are TGTGCCAGCAGCCCCCAAGGGCAGGGAACCTACGAGCAGTACTTC. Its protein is CASSPQGQGTYEQYF.